These 7 T cell receptor beta chains were sequenced from one sample in a study of early stage breast cancer tumors. Only in-frame clones appear in the TCRdb table, and some are missing; sequencing was by immunoSEQ multiplex PCR. The sample has around 71,000 clones, approximately 79% seen once. The sequenced sample was blood. The receptors derive from a person aged 55 to 75 with breast cancer.

J is TRBJ1-5 and V is TRBV27; 10 nucleotides line up with TRBD1. This CDR3 has 14 residues. V shed 5 bases, J shed 6 bases, and the junction held 4 bases outside the gene matches. Germline loops: CDR1 MNHEY, CDR2 SMNVEV (reference sequence). Here the CDR3 DNA reads TGTGCCAGCAGTAGACAGGGGGCTGTTCAGCCCCAGCATTTT. Translating gives CASSRQGAVQPQHF.

V and J are TRBV10-3 and TRBJ1-4; 7 bases line up with TRBD1. J lost 4 bases, V lost 3 bases, and 8 bases had no gene match. Germline CDR1 is ENHRY and CDR2 is SYGVKD. The CDR3 consists of 16 residues. This CDR3 reads CAISEQSQGLNEKLFF. The CDR3 DNA follows: TGTGCCATCAGTGAACAATCACAGGGGCTTAATGAAAAACTGTTTTTT.

This chain uses TRBV28 with TRBJ2-3, with 12 bases that match TRBD2. This CDR3 is built from 15 residues. CDR1 and CDR2 from the germline V gene are MDHEN and SYDVKM. With 5 bases clipped from V and 8 bases from J, the junction kept 8 bases outside the gene matches. The CDR3 coding sequence is TGTGCCAGCAGTCCGCGACTAGCGGGAGAGGTTACGCAGTATTTT. It encodes CASSPRLAGEVTQYF.

V usage is TRBV19 and J usage is TRBJ2-3; 8 nucleotides line up with TRBD2. Losses at the gene ends were 5 bases for V and 0 bases for J; bases not matched to a gene: 1. Germline CDR1 and CDR2: LNHDA and SQIVND (reference sequence). The CDR3 has 14 residues. The CDR3 loop is CASSRGGSTDTQYF. CDR3 coding DNA: TGTGCCAGTAGTCGGGGGGGGAGCACAGATACGCAGTATTTT.

The rearrangement links TRBV6-5 to TRBJ2-7; weak D call: TRBD2 (6 bases). V was trimmed by 7 bases and J by 2 bases, leaving 9 bases between them. CDR1 is MNHEY and CDR2 is SVGAGI in the germline V gene. The CDR3 loop spans 12 amino acids. CDR3 DNA: TGTGCCAGCAAGGGCGGGACCTACGAGCAGTACTTC. Translation gives CASKGGTYEQYF.

The chain couples TRBV7-8 to TRBJ2-3; D gene ambiguous. This CDR3 comprises 14 residues. V lost 5 bases and J 1 base, leaving 10 bases between the germline ends. CDR1 and CDR2 from the germline V gene are SGHVS and FQNEAQ. The CDR3 DNA is TGTGCCAGCAGCCTAGAAATGGGCACAGATACGCAGTATTTT. It encodes CASSLEMGTDTQYF.

The V gene is TRBV5-1, the J gene TRBJ1-1, with a weak D call TRBD1 (5 bases). V lost 1 base, J lost 0 bases, and 13 bases lay in between. CDR3 size: 16 residues. The V gene's germline CDR1 is SGHRS and CDR2 YFSETQ. CDR3 residues: CASSLTQAGLNTEAFF. Written as DNA, the CDR3 is TGCGCCAGCAGCTTGACACAGGCGGGGTTGAACACTGAAGCTTTCTTT.